Shown below are 21 T cell receptor beta chains from a single sample sequenced in a study of cytomegalovirus exposure and HLA in healthy donors. The primer mix had 60 Vbeta and 13 Jbeta primers. The data were produced by immunoSEQ multiplex PCR, yet TCRdb's version contains in-frame clones alone and is incomplete. The sample records about 160,000 clones, 80% to 90% being singletons. The sequenced sample consisted of PBMCs. The receptors derive from a man aged 50 to 59 in good health and CMV-seropositive.

The rearrangement joins TRBV6-5 to TRBJ1-1, with a possible D match to TRBD1 (5 bases). CDR1 and CDR2 (germline): MNHEY, SVGAGI. The CDR3 contains 15 residues. V lost 6 bases to trimming and J lost 5 bases, with 19 bases between them. The DNA of the CDR3 is TGTGCCAGCAGCCGCGCCGGGGGGAAGGGGACTGAAGCTTTCTTT. Translating it yields CASSRAGGKGTEAFF.

The chain carries TRBV7-2 and TRBJ2-2, with a possible D match to TRBD2 (6 bases). With 2 bases removed from V and 0 bases from J, the gap between germline ends came to 10 bases. This CDR3 contains 16 residues. CDR1 is SGHTA and CDR2 is FQGNSA in the germline V gene. The CDR3 sequence: CASSLLGGANTGELFF. CDR3 DNA: TGTGCCAGCAGCTTACTCGGCGGGGCGAACACCGGGGAGCTGTTTTTT. The full variable domain, rest sourced from reference TRBV7-2 and TRBJ2-2, is GAGVSQSPSNKVTEKGKDVELRCDPISGHTALYWYRQSLGQGLEFLIYFQGNSAPDKSGLPSDRFSAERTGGSVSTLTIQRTQQEDSAVYLCASSLLGGANTGELFFGEGSRLTVL.

The V and J genes are TRBV5-4 and TRBJ2-3; 8 bases align to TRBD2. The J segment lost 3 bases and the V segment lost 4 bases, leaving 13 bases of the junction unmatched. Germline CDR1 reads SGHNT; CDR2 reads YYREEE (reference sequence). There are 17 residues in the CDR3. DNA for the CDR3: TGTGCCAGCAGCGCCCTTGGGGGCGGGGGGCTAACAGATACGCAGTATTTT. This translates into CASSALGGGGLTDTQYF.

This sequence joins TRBV5-4 and TRBJ2-3; perhaps TRBD1 as D (5 bases). The CDR3 has 13 amino acids. Germline V gives CDR1 SGHNT, CDR2 YYREEE (reference sequence). Trimming cost V 3 bases and J 1 base, with 6 bases left between them. The CDR3 sequence: CASSSQGTDTQYF. CDR3 nucleotides: TGTGCCAGCAGCTCACAGGGCACAGATACGCAGTATTTT.

The rearrangement uses TRBV15 and TRBJ1-4, with 10 bases fitting TRBD1. CDR1 LNHNV and CDR2 YYDKDF come from the germline V gene (reference sequence). V was clipped by 4 bases and J by 8 bases; unmatched bases: 1. The CDR3 runs 13 residues. Here the CDR3 DNA reads TGTGCCACCAGCACGGGACAGGGGGAAAAACTGTTTTTT. Its translation is CATSTGQGEKLFF.

V usage is TRBV4-1 and J usage is TRBJ2-2; D unclear. Germline lookup yields CDR1 MGHRA and CDR2 YSYEKL. Between the trimmed V and J ends, which lost 4 bases and 4 bases, there was a span of 22 bases. CDR3 length equals 18 residues. CDR3 in DNA: TGCGCCAGCAGCCCCCTGGCCGTAGCCCTCCTTACCACCGGGGAGCTGTTTTTT. Protein sequence: CASSPLAVALLTTGELFF.

The J gene is TRBJ2-2, the V gene TRBV6-1; 8 positions match TRBD2. The CDR3 consists of 15 residues. Unmatched junction bases numbered 8, after V lost 6 bases and J lost 5 bases. In germline, CDR1 is MNHNS, CDR2 SASEGT. The CDR3 spells CASSPRGGGTGELFF. The CDR3 region has the DNA TGTGCCAGCAGCCCCCGGGGGGGTGGTACCGGGGAGCTGTTTTTT.

This chain connects TRBV4-2 to TRBJ1-2, with 7 bases identical to TRBD1. V lost 0 bases to trimming and J lost 13 bases; unmatched junction nucleotides: 14. The CDR3 has 15 amino acids. Germline CDR1 reads LGHNA; CDR2 reads YNFKEQ. DNA of the CDR3: TGTGCCAGCAGCCAAGATTTAGGGGACAGCTTGTTTAGCACCTTC. Translated: CASSQDLGDSLFSTF.

The chain employs TRBV9 and TRBJ1-5, with D perhaps matching TRBD1 (6 bases). This CDR3 has 16 amino acids. Germline V lookup: CDR1 SGDLS, CDR2 YYNGEE. The ends were cut back, 0 bases at V and 0 bases at J, with 10 bases in the middle. CDR3 DNA: TGTGCCAGCAGCGTAGATCCAGGGGTTAGCAATCAGCCCCAGCATTTT. The encoded protein is CASSVDPGVSNQPQHF.

V is TRBV4-1 and J is TRBJ2-7, with TRBD2 matching over 11 bases. J was trimmed by 1 base and V by 1 base; bases with no gene match: 3. This CDR3 has 16 residues. In germline, CDR1 is MGHRA, CDR2 YSYEKL. The CDR3 region is CASSQVSGRVSYEQYF. The CDR3 DNA reads TGCGCCAGCAGCCAAGTTAGCGGGAGGGTGTCCTACGAGCAGTACTTC.

This clone has a handful of counts. The chain is built from TRBV7-6 and TRBJ2-1, with 12 bases that match TRBD2. The germline V gene has CDR1 SGHVS and CDR2 FNYEAQ. CDR3 size: 17 residues. V shed 4 bases and J 4 bases; nucleotides not matched to a gene: 8. The CDR3 DNA reads as TGTGCCAGCAGCTCCCTACTAGCGGGGGGAGGATACAATGAGCAGTTCTTC. Encoded protein: CASSSLLAGGGYNEQFF.

The chain recombines TRBV7-2 with TRBJ2-7; tentatively, D is TRBD1 (6 bases). The V gene's germline CDR1 is SGHTA and CDR2 FQGNSA. V lost 0 bases and J lost 3, with 6 bases in between. The CDR3 has 13 amino acids. The CDR3 DNA follows: TGTGCCAGCAGCTTAGCGACAGGCTACGAGCAGTACTTC. It encodes CASSLATGYEQYF.

The gene calls are TRBV30 and TRBJ1-4; D remains unclear. The CDR3 totals 12 residues. Germline V gives CDR1 GTSNPN, CDR2 SVGIG (reference sequence). Trimming took off 2 bases at V and 8 bases at J, with 9 bases between the two ends. CDR3 DNA sequence: TGTGCCTGGAGTACCCGGGGAGAAAAACTGTTTTTT. This gives the protein CAWSTRGEKLFF. The full variable domain, its missing parts supplied by reference TRBV30 and TRBJ1-4, is SQTIHQWPATLVQPVGSPLSLECTVEGTSNPNLYWYRQAAGRGLQLLFYSVGIGQISSEVPQNLSASRPQDRQFILSSKKLLLSDSGFYLCAWSTRGEKLFFGSGTQLSVL.

This chain connects TRBV7-9 to TRBJ2-7; D possibly corresponds to TRBD1 (5 bases). The V end was cut by 5 bases, the J end by 0 bases, with 11 bases between. This CDR3 spans 14 amino acids. CDR1 is SEHNR, CDR2 FQNEAQ, per germline (reference sequence). This chain's CDR3 is CASSPGDSSYEQYF. The CDR3 nucleotides are TGTGCCAGCAGCCCAGGCGACAGCTCCTACGAGCAGTACTTC. Supplemented by reference TRBV7-9 and TRBJ2-7, the full variable domain reads DTGVSQNPRHKITKRGQNVTFRCDPISEHNRLYWYRQTLGQGPEFLTYFQNEAQLEKSRLLSDRFSAERPKGSFSTLEIQRTEQGDSAMYLCASSPGDSSYEQYFGPGTRLTVT.

The V gene is TRBV7-9, the J gene TRBJ2-1, with D maybe TRBD2 (6 bases). Germline values: CDR1 SEHNR, CDR2 FQNEAQ (reference sequence). The CDR3 is made up of 16 amino acids. Deletions cut 1 base from V and 0 bases from J, with 10 bases between. CDR3 nucleotide sequence: TGTGCCAGCAGCTTAGGCGCGGGGCCCTCCTACAATGAGCAGTTCTTC. This sequence encodes CASSLGAGPSYNEQFF.

The V call is TRBV28, the J call TRBJ1-1; tentatively, D is TRBD1 (5 bases). The V end was cut by 6 bases, the J end by 2 bases, with 13 bases between. There are 14 residues in the CDR3. CDR1 and CDR2 (germline): MDHEN, SYDVKM. In nucleotides, the CDR3 is TGTGCCAGCAGATACGACAGATATAACACTGAAGCTTTCTTT. It encodes CASRYDRYNTEAFF.

This chain uses TRBV30 with TRBJ2-5, with 9 bases fitting TRBD1. V was pared by 2 bases and J by 3 bases, with 4 bases of the junction left unmatched. This CDR3 spans 14 amino acids. Germline CDR1 is GTSNPN and CDR2 is SVGIG (reference sequence). DNA of the CDR3: TGTGCCTGGAGTACCTGGACAGGGGAAGAGACCCAGTACTTC. It encodes CAWSTWTGEETQYF.

This clone was seen a handful of times. The chain joins TRBV9 to TRBJ2-6; D possibly corresponds to TRBD1 (6 bases). The CDR3 extends over 16 amino acids. Trimming stripped 4 bases from V and 4 bases from J, with 15 bases between. CDR1 and CDR2 from the germline V gene are SGDLS and YYNGEE. CDR3 coding DNA: TGTGCCAGCAGCAAACGGACAGACCCCGGGGCCAACGTCCTGACTTTC. Translating it yields CASSKRTDPGANVLTF.

The chain recombines TRBV29-1 with TRBJ2-7; 8 bases fit TRBD1. CDR3 length: 13 residues. Unmatched junction bases numbered 5, after V lost 0 bases and J lost 7 bases. The germline V gene encodes CDR1 SQVTM and CDR2 ANQGSEA. The CDR3 loop is CSVEDPTGDEQYF. DNA of the CDR3: TGCAGCGTTGAAGATCCGACAGGGGATGAGCAGTACTTC.

The chain links TRBV10-2 to TRBJ2-1; the D gene is possibly TRBD2 (6 bases). Trimming took off 7 bases at V and 0 bases at J, with 10 bases between the two ends. The V gene's germline CDR1 is WSHSY and CDR2 SAAADI. This CDR3 has 14 amino acids. This CDR3 reads CASTPGSSYNEQFF. DNA of the CDR3: TGCGCCAGCACGCCCGGGAGCTCCTACAATGAGCAGTTCTTC.

This chain joins TRBV19 and TRBJ2-5; D might be TRBD2 (6 bases). The J call is in doubt because the DNA end fits TRBJ2-7 better. From germline, CDR1 is LNHDA and CDR2 SQIVND (reference sequence). The CDR3 consists of 11 residues. The CDR3 DNA is TGTGCCACCCGCGGGGCCTACGAGCAGTACTTC. Translated, it gives CATRGAYEQYF.